These 5 T cell receptor beta chains were sequenced from one sample in a study of cytomegalovirus exposure and HLA in healthy donors. Primers: 60 Vbeta forward and 13 Jbeta reverse. Profiled with immunoSEQ multiplex PCR; TCRdb holds only in-frame clones, not every one. The sample yields roughly 99,000 clones, approximately 81% seen once. The sample taken for sequencing was PBMCs. The source is a male donor in good health and CMV-seropositive.

This chain connects TRBV6-1 to TRBJ1-5; 8 bases agree with TRBD1. Losses at the gene ends were 4 bases for V and 6 bases for J; bases not matched to a gene: 11. CDR1 and CDR2 from the germline V gene are MNHNS and SASEGT. The CDR3 totals 16 residues. CDR3 region: CASSARGTGSTQPQHF. DNA of the CDR3: TGTGCCAGCAGTGCCCGCGGGACAGGAAGTACTCAGCCCCAGCATTTT.

The CDR3 sequence is CASSSTSGGGNQPQHF. In nucleotides, the CDR3 is TGTGCCAGCTCATCGACATCGGGAGGAGGCAATCAGCCCCAGCATTTT. The chain uses TRBV7-9 and TRBJ1-5; D is unresolved. The CDR3 extends over 16 amino acids. The germline CDR1 and CDR2 sequences are SEHNR and FQNEAQ (reference sequence). Trimming took 8 bases from V and 2 from J, leaving 19 bases between them.

This chain connects TRBV10-2 to TRBJ1-1; D may be TRBD1 (6 bases). This CDR3 has 14 amino acids. Trimming removed 5 bases from V and 1 base from J, with 11 bases in between. Germline CDR1 and CDR2: WSHSY and SAAADI. In DNA form, the CDR3 reads TGCGCCAGCAGTAACCGACAGGCGAACACTGAAGCTTTCTTT. It codes for CASSNRQANTEAFF.

The chain links TRBV5-6 to TRBJ1-4; TRBD1 might be the D (6 bases). Germline V gives CDR1 SGHDT, CDR2 YYEEEE. CDR3 length: 15 residues. V lost 4 bases to trimming and J lost 3 bases, with 13 bases between them. The DNA for the CDR3 is TGTGCCAGCAGCGTACAGGGAGGGGCTAATGAAAAACTGTTTTTT. Its translation: CASSVQGGANEKLFF.

This chain connects TRBV5-1 to TRBJ2-7; unclear D gene. This CDR3 is 14 amino acids long. V was pared by 4 bases and J by 0 bases, with 11 bases between. From germline, CDR1 is SGHRS and CDR2 YFSETQ. The CDR3 region has the DNA TGCGCCAGCAGCCCCAGTTCAGTCTCCTACGAGCAGTACTTC. It translates to CASSPSSVSYEQYF.